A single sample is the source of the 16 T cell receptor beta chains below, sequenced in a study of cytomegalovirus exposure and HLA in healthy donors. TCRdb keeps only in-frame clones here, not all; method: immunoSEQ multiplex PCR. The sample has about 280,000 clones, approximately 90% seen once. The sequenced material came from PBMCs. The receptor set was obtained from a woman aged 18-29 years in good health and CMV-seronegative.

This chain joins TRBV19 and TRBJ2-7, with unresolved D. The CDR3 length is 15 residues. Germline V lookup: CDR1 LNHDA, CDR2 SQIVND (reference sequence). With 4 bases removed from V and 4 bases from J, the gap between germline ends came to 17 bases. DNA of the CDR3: TGTGCCAGTAGTACGCAAGAAAATAACCAGTACGAGCAGTACTTC. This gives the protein CASSTQENNQYEQYF.

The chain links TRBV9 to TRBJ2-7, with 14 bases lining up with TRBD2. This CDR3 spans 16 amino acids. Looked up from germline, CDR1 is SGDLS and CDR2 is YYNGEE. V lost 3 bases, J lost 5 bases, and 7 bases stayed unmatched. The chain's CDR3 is CASSERGTSGSHEQYF. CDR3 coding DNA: TGTGCCAGCAGCGAAAGAGGGACTAGCGGGAGCCACGAGCAGTACTTC. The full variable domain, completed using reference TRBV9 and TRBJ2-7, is DSGVTQTPKHLITATGQRVTLRCSPRSGDLSVYWYQQSLDQGLQFLIQYYNGEERAKGNILERFSAQQFPDLHSELNLSSLELGDSALYFCASSERGTSGSHEQYFGPGTRLTVT.

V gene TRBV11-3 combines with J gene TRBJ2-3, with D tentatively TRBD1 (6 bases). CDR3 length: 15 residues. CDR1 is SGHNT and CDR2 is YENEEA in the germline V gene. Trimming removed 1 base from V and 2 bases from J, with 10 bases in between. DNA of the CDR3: TGTGCCAGCAGCTTAGGGACAGAATTCACAGATACGCAGTATTTT. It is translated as CASSLGTEFTDTQYF.

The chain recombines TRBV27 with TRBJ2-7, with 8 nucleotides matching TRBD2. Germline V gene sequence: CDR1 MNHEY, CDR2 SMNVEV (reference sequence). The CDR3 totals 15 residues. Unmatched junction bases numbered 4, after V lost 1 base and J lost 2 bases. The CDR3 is CASSLLGGRTYEQYF. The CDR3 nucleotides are TGTGCCAGCAGTTTATTGGGCGGGAGGACCTACGAGCAGTACTTC.

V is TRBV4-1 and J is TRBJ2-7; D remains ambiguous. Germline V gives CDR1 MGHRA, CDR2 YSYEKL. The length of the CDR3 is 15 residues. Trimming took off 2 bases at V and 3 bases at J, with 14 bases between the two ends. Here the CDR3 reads CASSQSPGSVYEQYF. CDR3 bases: TGCGCCAGCAGCCAATCCCCAGGCTCTGTCTACGAGCAGTACTTC.

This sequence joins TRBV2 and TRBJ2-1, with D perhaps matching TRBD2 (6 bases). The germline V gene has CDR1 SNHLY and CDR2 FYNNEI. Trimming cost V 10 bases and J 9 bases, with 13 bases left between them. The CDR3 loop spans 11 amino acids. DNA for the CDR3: TGTGCCACCATGACCGGGGGTGAGCAGTTCTTC. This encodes CATMTGGEQFF.

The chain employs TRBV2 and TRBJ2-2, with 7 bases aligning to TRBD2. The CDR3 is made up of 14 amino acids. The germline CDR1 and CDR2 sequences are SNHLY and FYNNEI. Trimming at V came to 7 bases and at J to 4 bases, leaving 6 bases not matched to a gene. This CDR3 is CASKLREGTGELFF. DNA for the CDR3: TGTGCCAGCAAGTTGAGGGAGGGCACCGGGGAGCTGTTTTTT.

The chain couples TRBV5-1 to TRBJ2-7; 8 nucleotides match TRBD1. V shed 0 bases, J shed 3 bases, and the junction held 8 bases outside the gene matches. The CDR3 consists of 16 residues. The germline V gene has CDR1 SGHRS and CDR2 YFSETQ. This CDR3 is CASSLAAGTGRYEQYF. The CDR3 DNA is TGCGCCAGCAGCTTGGCCGCGGGGACAGGCCGCTACGAGCAGTACTTC.

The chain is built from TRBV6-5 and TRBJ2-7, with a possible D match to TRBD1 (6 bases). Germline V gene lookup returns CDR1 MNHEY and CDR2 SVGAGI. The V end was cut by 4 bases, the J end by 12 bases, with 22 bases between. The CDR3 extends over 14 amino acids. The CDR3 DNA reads TGTGCCAGCAGTTCCAGCAGACAGGTTGGGGCTCCGTACTTC. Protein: CASSSSRQVGAPYF.

The CDR3 DNA reads TGCGCCAGCAGCTTGGTGTCTAGCCCCCAAGAGACCCAGTACTTC. Encoded protein: CASSLVSSPQETQYF. The J gene is TRBJ2-5, the V gene TRBV5-1; possible D gene TRBD2, 5 bases. The CDR3 runs to 15 residues. The germline gives CDR1 SGHRS, CDR2 YFSETQ. V was shortened by 0 bases and J by 1 base, with 10 bases between the two germline ends. The variable domain in full, with the rest retrieved from reference TRBV5-1 and TRBJ2-5, is KAGVTQTPRYLIKTRGQQVTLSCSPISGHRSVSWYQQTPGQGLQFLFEYFSETQRNKGNFPGRFSGRQFSNSRSEMNVSTLELGDSALYLCASSLVSSPQETQYFGPGTRLLVL.

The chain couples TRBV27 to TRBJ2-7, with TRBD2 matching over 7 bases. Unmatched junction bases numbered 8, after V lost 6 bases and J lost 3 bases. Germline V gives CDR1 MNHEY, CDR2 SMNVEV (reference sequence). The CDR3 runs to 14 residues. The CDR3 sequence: CASRRGGEVYEQYF. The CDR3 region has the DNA TGTGCCAGCAGGCGGGGAGGGGAGGTCTACGAGCAGTACTTC.

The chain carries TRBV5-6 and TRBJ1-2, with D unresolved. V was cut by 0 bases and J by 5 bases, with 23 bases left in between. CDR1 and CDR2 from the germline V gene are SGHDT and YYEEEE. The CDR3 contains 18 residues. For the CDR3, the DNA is TGTGCCAGCAGCTTGGACGATGGACCGGGAGGAGTGTATTATGGCTACACCTTC. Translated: CASSLDDGPGGVYYGYTF.

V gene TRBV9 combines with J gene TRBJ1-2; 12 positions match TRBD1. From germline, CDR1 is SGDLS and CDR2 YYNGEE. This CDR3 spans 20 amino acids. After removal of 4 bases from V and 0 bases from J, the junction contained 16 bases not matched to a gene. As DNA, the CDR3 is TGTGCCAGCAGCCTCGGGACAGGGGGCGACGGGCTCCGAGCTAACTATGGCTACACCTTC. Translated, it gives CASSLGTGGDGLRANYGYTF.

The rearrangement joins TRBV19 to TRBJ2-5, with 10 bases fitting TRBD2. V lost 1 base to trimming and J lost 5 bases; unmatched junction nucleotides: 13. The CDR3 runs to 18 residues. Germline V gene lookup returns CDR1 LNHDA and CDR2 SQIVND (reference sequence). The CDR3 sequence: CASSIASPSGSVGETQYF. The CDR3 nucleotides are TGTGCCAGTAGTATAGCGTCGCCTAGCGGGAGTGTGGGTGAGACCCAGTACTTC. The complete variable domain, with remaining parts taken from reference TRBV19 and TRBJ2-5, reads DGGITQSPKYLFRKEGQNVTLSCEQNLNHDAMYWYRQDPGQGLRLIYYSQIVNDFQKGDIAEGYSVSREKKESFPLTVTSAQKNPTAFYLCASSIASPSGSVGETQYFGPGTRLLVL.

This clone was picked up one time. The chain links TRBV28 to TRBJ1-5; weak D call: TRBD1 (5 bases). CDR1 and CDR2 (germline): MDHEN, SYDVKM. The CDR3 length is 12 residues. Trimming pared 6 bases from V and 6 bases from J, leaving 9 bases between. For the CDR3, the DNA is TGTGCCAGCAGAGACCAGGGTCAGCCCCAGCATTTT. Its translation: CASRDQGQPQHF.

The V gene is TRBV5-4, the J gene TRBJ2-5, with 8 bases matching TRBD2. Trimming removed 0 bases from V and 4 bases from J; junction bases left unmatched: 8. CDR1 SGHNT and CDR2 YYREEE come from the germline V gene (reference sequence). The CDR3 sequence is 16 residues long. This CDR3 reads CASSLAAGGVRETQYF. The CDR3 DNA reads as TGTGCCAGCAGCTTGGCGGCGGGAGGTGTACGAGAGACCCAGTACTTC.